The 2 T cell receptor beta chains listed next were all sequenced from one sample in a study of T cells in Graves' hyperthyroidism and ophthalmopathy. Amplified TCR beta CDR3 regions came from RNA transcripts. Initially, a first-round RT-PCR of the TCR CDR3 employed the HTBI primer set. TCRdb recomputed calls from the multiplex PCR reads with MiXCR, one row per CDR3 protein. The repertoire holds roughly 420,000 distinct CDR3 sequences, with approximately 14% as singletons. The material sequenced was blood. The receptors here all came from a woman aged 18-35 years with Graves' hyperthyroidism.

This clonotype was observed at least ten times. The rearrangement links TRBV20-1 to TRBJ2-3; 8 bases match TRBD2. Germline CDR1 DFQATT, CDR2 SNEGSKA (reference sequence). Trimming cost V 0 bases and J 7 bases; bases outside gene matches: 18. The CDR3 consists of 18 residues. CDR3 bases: TGCAGTGCTAGAGATTCCCGAAGGAGCGGGGGCACCCTTTATACGCAGTATTTT. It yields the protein CSARDSRRSGGTLYTQYF.

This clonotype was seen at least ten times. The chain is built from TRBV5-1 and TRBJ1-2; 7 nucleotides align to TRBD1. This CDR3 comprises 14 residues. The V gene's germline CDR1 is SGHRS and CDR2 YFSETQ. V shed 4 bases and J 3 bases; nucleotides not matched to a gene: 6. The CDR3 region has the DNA TGCGCCAGCAGCGCACAGGGGCCCGACTATGGCTACACCTTC. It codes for CASSAQGPDYGYTF. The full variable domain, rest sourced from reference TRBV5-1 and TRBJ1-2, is KAGVTQTPRYLIKTRGQQVTLSCSPISGHRSVSWYQQTPGQGLQFLFEYFSETQRNKGNFPGRFSGRQFSNSRSEMNVSTLELGDSALYLCASSAQGPDYGYTFGSGTRLTVV.